This T cell receptor beta chain was recovered during a study of T cell responses to AZD1222 COVID-19 vaccine. Looking at the study overall: Investigators merged groups given second doses at roughly 4 or roughly 12 weeks.

On this clone: As yet, its antigen is unknown.

Study findings and constraints: Seropositive at baseline were only a handful of AZD1222 recipients. Epitopes outside B.1.351 and B.1.1.7 mutated regions reportedly drew nearly half of spike TCRs. Donors were chiefly white British, with a greater number of females, and clonal diversity was perhaps underestimated.

Profiling relied on immunoSEQ multiplex PCR, and the TCRdb table lists in-frame clones only, not all of them. The sample has 100,000 to 150,000 clones, about 90% seen once; the top ten hold approximately 1.5%. The sample here was peripheral blood, taken on day 0 of AZD1222 vaccination. The receptor's source is an adult in good health.

The CDR3 region has the DNA TGTGCCATGTCCTACGGGTCCAATCAGCCCCAGCATTTT. This gives the protein CAMSYGSNQPQHF. This sequence joins TRBV10-3 and TRBJ1-5; D gene unclear. V was cut by 9 bases and J by 3 bases, with 12 bases left in between. Germline values: CDR1 ENHRY, CDR2 SYGVKD. The CDR3 loop spans 13 amino acids.